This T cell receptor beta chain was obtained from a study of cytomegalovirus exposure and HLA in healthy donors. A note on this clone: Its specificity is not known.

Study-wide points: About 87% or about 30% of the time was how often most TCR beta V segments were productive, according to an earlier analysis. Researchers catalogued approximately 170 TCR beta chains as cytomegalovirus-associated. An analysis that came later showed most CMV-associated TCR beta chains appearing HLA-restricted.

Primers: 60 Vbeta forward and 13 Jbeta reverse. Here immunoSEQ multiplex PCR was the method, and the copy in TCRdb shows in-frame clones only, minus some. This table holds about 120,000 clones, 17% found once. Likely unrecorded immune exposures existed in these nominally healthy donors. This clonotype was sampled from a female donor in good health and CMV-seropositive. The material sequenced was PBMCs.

The CDR3: CASRTGTGENQPQHF. In nucleotides, the CDR3 is TGCGCCAGCAGGACCGGGACAGGGGAGAATCAGCCCCAGCATTTT. The chain employs TRBV5-1 and TRBJ1-5, with 10 bases matching TRBD1. V was pared by 5 bases and J by 4 bases, with 6 bases of the junction left unmatched. Germline CDR1 and CDR2: SGHRS and YFSETQ. The CDR3 totals 15 residues.